This T cell receptor beta chain was identified in a study of beta chain features in type 1 diabetes (dated by TCRdb to 2016 to 2018). General notes on the study: Patients and healthy donors did not differ in mean age, gender distribution, total cell number or subset yield. A total of approximately 110,000,000 sorted cells were examined across all samples, and a strong correlation was observed between cell number per subset and RNA yield. Regulatory and stem cell-like memory subsets were isolated from only 8 patients and roughly eight healthy donors, whereas naive and central memory subsets came from all 28 donors. In the study, TCRB repertoires of sorted circulating CD4+ T cell subsets from recently diagnosed type 1 diabetes patients were compared with those of matched healthy donors. The investigation overall reported the following: Type 1 diabetes patients showed a moderate but significant shortening of TCRB CDR3 length in all four CD4+ subsets. Because the HLA sub-analyses included only small numbers of individuals, any influence of HLA type on TCRB rearrangement was left unresolved. PCR may preferentially amplify shorter templates, but because patient and control samples were amplified and corrected together, any resulting skew would affect both groups equally. Naive, central memory and regulatory TCRB repertoires appeared to be more similar among patients than among healthy donors. Because cDNA was sequenced instead of genomic DNA, highly expressing activated cells could be over-represented, though the groups showed no difference in activation or CD3 levels. At VDJ recombination sites, type 1 diabetes patients had fewer insertions and more deleted nucleotides, which implies abnormalities in thymic rearrangement.

The CDR1 and CDR2 encoded by the germline V gene are SGHTA and FQGNSA. At the junction V is shortened by 3 bases and J by 4 bases, with 10 bases in between. The CDR3 covers 14 residues, taking in both the cysteine and the phenylalanine. CDR3 DNA is the only sequence kept; it has 42 bases, read in frame from the first base. The entire isolated RNA was reverse transcribed using the High Capacity cDNA Reverse Transcription Kit, and thus expressed TCRB transcripts were sequenced. Naive, central memory and regulatory T cell samples underwent deep immunoSEQ sequencing, averaging about 3.5 million total reads per sample. After sorted cells were lysed in RLT buffer, RNA was extracted with DNase-treated RNeasy Micro or Mini kits, with the choice depending on cell number. Each cell subset was processed separately to prevent cross-contamination, with patient and healthy donor samples processed together. TCRB sequences were amplified from cDNA with the immunoSEQ multiplex PCR, producing 87-bp fragments spanning the CDR3 region. Sequencing of the amplicons was performed on the Illumina HiSeq platform. The authors processed their data as follows. Synthetic template baselines were used to correct PCR bias computationally, reads within Hamming distance 2 were collapsed together, and singletons that could not be merged were discarded. Reads were aligned against IMGT so that V, D and J genes, CDR3 length and insertions or deletions at six rearrangement sites could be assigned. Within each subset, clonotype counts were normalized to sorted cell number, after which true diversity and Gini coefficients were computed with the tcR R package. Repertoire sharing was quantified using the overlap coefficient calculated on TCRB nucleotide sequences. TCRdb took this table from immuneACCESS and kept in-frame rearrangements with V and J called. Such tables lack part of the clones; where checked against another copy, unresolved V genes explain under half of the gap, and the rest is unexplained. D and trimming were read from the DNA, whereas the V and J calls and clone size are those reported in that table. In all, the sample holds around 180,000 clones, and about 8% of those were seen once. The ten top clones hold 0.94% of the sample.

Each donor gave one peripheral blood draw, roughly 120 mL on average, collected into heparinised tubes. Using a panel that included CD45RO, CCR7, CD25, CD127, CD95 and CD27, naive, central memory, regulatory and stem cell-like memory CD4+ T cells were sorted on a BD FACSAria II. Every sorted population had a purity above 95%. PBMCs were separated immediately by Lymphoprep density gradient centrifugation and were stained directly, without being cultured. So that batch effects would be minimized, each experiment stained and sorted samples in pairs, pairing one healthy donor with one patient. With respect to this clone: No cognate antigen has been identified for it. No base-level quality is on record; no much larger clone is a single base apart.

The chain joins TRBV7-2 to TRBJ2-4, and perhaps TRBD1 as D gene, on 5 matching bases. What was sequenced was central memory CD4+ T cells from blood. This TCR derives from a woman in her 40s with type 1 diabetes. The nucleotide sequence is TGTGCCAGCAGCTTGAGTTGGACAAAAAACATTCAGTACTTC. This sequence encodes CASSLSWTKNIQYF.